This T cell receptor (beta chain) was sequenced for a study of Tregs in tolerant kidney transplant recipients. Across the study: Sorting of CD4+CD25+CD127- cells followed approximately three-day belatacept mixed lymphocyte reactions, sometimes with roughly five-day graft donor restimulation.

On this clone: Its antigen is undetermined.

Study results and limitations: This study did not directly address biological reproducibility. Validation in larger populations is needed because few patients were studied. The most relevant donor-specific Treg TCRbeta repertoire apparently came from expansion with activated donor B cells.

Sequencing was performed with immunoSEQ multiplex PCR; in TCRdb, only in-frame clones are kept and a portion is missing. The sample has over 950 clones, under 55% seen once. With 8 bases clipped from V and 1 base from J, the junction kept 2 bases outside the gene matches. The germline V gene encodes CDR1 MDHEN and CDR2 SYDVKM. The CDR3 is made up of 13 amino acids. The chain uses TRBV28 and TRBJ1-2; 9 bases align to TRBD1. This TCR was recovered from a human donor in good health. Sample: Tregs from blood cultured with allogeneic cells. CDR3 coding DNA: TGTGCCAGCTGGGACAGGGATAACTATGGCTACACCTTC. This translates into CASWDRDNYGYTF.